The 19 T cell receptor beta chains listed next were all sequenced from one sample in a study of T-cell reconstitution after alpha-beta-depleted transplantation in children. This sample's TCRbeta library carried unique molecular identifier barcodes. Via MiXCR, TCRdb re-called the PCR reads, giving one row per CDR3 protein. The sample records 610,000 or so distinct CDR3 sequences, 27% being singletons. The sequences come from PBMCs, collected before TCRalphabeta/CD19-depleted stem cell transplant. The receptors shown here come from a boy under two years old with Wiskott-Aldrich syndrome, due to receive a stem cell transplant.

This clonotype showed up just a few times. This chain links TRBV7-7 with TRBJ2-7; D call uncertain. Germline CDR1 SSHAT, CDR2 FNYEAQ (reference sequence). V was shortened by 5 bases and J by 4 bases, with 18 bases between the two germline ends. The CDR3 is 15 residues long. Here the CDR3 reads CASSPRNAAIYEQYF. For the CDR3, the DNA is TGTGCCAGCAGCCCACGAAACGCGGCAATTTACGAGCAGTACTTC.

This clonotype has more than one count but fewer than ten. This chain's CDR3 is CSARGEAYEQYF. The CDR3 DNA follows: TGCAGTGCTAGAGGGGAAGCCTACGAGCAGTACTTC. The J gene is TRBJ2-7, the V gene TRBV20-1; D unresolved. V was pared by 1 base and J by 2 bases, with 6 bases between. Looked up from germline, CDR1 is DFQATT and CDR2 is SNEGSKA (reference sequence). The CDR3 is 12 amino acids.

J is TRBJ2-7 and V is TRBV10-3, with unresolved D. V was clipped by 6 bases and J by 7 bases, with 19 bases between them. Germline V gives CDR1 ENHRY, CDR2 SYGVKD. CDR3 length: 14 amino acids. The CDR3 loop is CAISQQWTYVEQYF. The CDR3 DNA follows: TGTGCCATCAGCCAACAGTGGACCTACGTGGAGCAGTACTTC.

Notes on this clonotype: A much larger clone lies a single base off, so this may be a read error. The chain employs TRBV5-1 and TRBJ2-1; 9 bases fit TRBD2. CDR3 length equals 15 residues. V lost 0 bases to trimming and J lost 4 bases; unmatched junction nucleotides: 2. The germline V gene encodes CDR1 SGHRS and CDR2 YFSETQ. The DNA for the CDR3 is TGCGCCAGCAGCTTGGACCTAGCGGGATACAATGAGCAGTTCTTC. This gives the protein CASSLDLAGYNEQFF.

The rearrangement links TRBV29-1 to TRBJ2-7; D is perhaps TRBD1 (6 bases). The CDR3 extends over 14 amino acids. Germline V gene sequence: CDR1 SQVTM, CDR2 ANQGSEA. The V end lost 2 bases, the J end lost 2 bases, and 13 bases lay between the germline ends. The CDR3 nucleotides read TGCAGCGTTGAAATCTGGGGGCCCCCCTACGAGCAGTACTTC. It is translated as CSVEIWGPPYEQYF.

This clonotype has just a few counts. The chain links TRBV20-1 to TRBJ2-3; tentatively, D is TRBD2 (6 bases). The CDR3 has 14 amino acids. Trimming took 4 bases from V and 5 from J, leaving 16 bases between them. The V gene's germline CDR1 is DFQATT and CDR2 SNEGSKA (reference sequence). In nucleotides, the CDR3 is TGCAGTGCTACCGAACCACTAGCAAAAGATACGCAGTATTTT. Translated, it gives CSATEPLAKDTQYF.

This clonotype has just a few counts. This rearrangement joins TRBV20-1 to TRBJ2-7; D is unclear. This CDR3 is built from 12 residues. Between the trimmed V and J ends, which lost 5 bases and 3 bases, there was a span of 11 bases. The germline V gene has CDR1 DFQATT and CDR2 SNEGSKA (reference sequence). The DNA of the CDR3 is TGCAGTGCTCCCGGAGCCTACTACGAGCAGTACTTC. It specifies CSAPGAYYEQYF.

The chain carries TRBV9 and TRBJ2-2; 11 nucleotides line up with TRBD2. The CDR3 is 17 residues long. Germline CDR1 and CDR2: SGDLS and YYNGEE. Trimming took 2 bases from V and 0 from J; bases not matched to a gene: 3. In DNA form, the CDR3 reads TGTGCCAGCAGCGTGACTAGCGGGACCGCGAACACCGGGGAGCTGTTTTTT. This codes for CASSVTSGTANTGELFF.

The chain employs TRBV19 and TRBJ1-1; D is uncertain. V shed 8 bases and J shed 1 base, with 17 bases lying between them. The germline V gene has CDR1 LNHDA and CDR2 SQIVND (reference sequence). The CDR3 extends over 15 amino acids. The CDR3 sequence: CASLPRAQPNTEAFF. The CDR3 bases are TGTGCCAGTTTACCTCGAGCACAGCCGAACACTGAAGCTTTCTTT.

The rearrangement uses TRBV3-1 and TRBJ2-2, with 8 bases aligning to TRBD1. The CDR3 spans 19 residues. V trimming: 0 bases; J trimming: 2 bases; junction bases outside the gene matches: 11. From germline, CDR1 is LGHDT and CDR2 YNNKEL (reference sequence). The CDR3 DNA follows: TGTGCCAGCAGCCAAGATCCTATAGGGGGGACAGGAAACACCGGGGAGCTGTTTTTT. Amino acids: CASSQDPIGGTGNTGELFF.

The J gene is TRBJ1-6, the V gene TRBV27, with 7 positions matching TRBD1. After removal of 5 bases from V and 0 bases from J, the junction contained 7 bases not matched to a gene. The CDR3 covers 17 residues. The V gene's germline CDR1 is MNHEY and CDR2 SMNVEV (reference sequence). The CDR3 here is CASSRQGGSSYNSPLHF. DNA of the CDR3: TGTGCCAGCAGTCGACAGGGTGGGAGCTCCTATAATTCACCCCTCCACTTT.

This clonotype has only a few counts. The chain uses TRBV5-1 and TRBJ1-1; 7 bases align to TRBD1. Germline V gene sequence: CDR1 SGHRS, CDR2 YFSETQ. This CDR3 has 16 residues. Trimming at V came to 6 bases and at J to 4 bases, leaving 15 bases not matched to a gene. CDR3 bases: TGCGCCAGCAAGTCTTATATAACAGGGGACGGCACTGAAGCTTTCTTT. This gives the protein CASKSYITGDGTEAFF.

V and J are TRBV24-1 and TRBJ2-1; TRBD1 is a possible D gene (6 bases). This CDR3 is 12 amino acids long. Germline loops: CDR1 KGHDR, CDR2 SFDVKD. Between the trimmed V and J ends, which lost 9 bases and 3 bases, there was a span of 8 bases. The CDR3 is CATRDIYNEQFF. The CDR3 DNA reads TGTGCCACCCGGGACATCTACAATGAGCAGTTCTTC.

The chain has TRBV4-2 and TRBJ1-6, with 7 bases lining up with TRBD1. Looked up from germline, CDR1 is LGHNA and CDR2 is YNFKEQ. This CDR3 spans 16 amino acids. V was pared by 0 bases and J by 4 bases, with 3 bases of the junction left unmatched. CDR3 in DNA: TGTGCCAGCAGCCAAGAAGACAGGGAGTATAATTCACCCCTCCACTTT. It is translated as CASSQEDREYNSPLHF.

J is TRBJ2-1 and V is TRBV9, with D perhaps TRBD1 (7 bases). Germline-derived CDR1 and CDR2 are SGDLS and YYNGEE. CDR3 length: 15 residues. V lost 3 bases to trimming and J lost 3 bases, with 13 bases between them. The CDR3 DNA is TGTGCCAGCAGCGGCGGAGGGGACAGCTACAATGAGCAGTTCTTC. Its translation: CASSGGGDSYNEQFF.

This clonotype was found a few times. The chain links TRBV29-1 to TRBJ2-7; TRBD2 agrees at 9 bases. The CDR3 has 13 residues. The V gene end was trimmed by 5 bases and the J gene end by 0 bases; junction bases not matched to a gene: 2. Looked up from germline, CDR1 is SQVTM and CDR2 is ANQGSEA. CDR3 sequence: CSVLAGISYEQYF. The CDR3 DNA is TGCAGCGTTCTAGCGGGGATCTCCTACGAGCAGTACTTC.

The chain recombines TRBV7-2 with TRBJ2-2; perhaps TRBD2 as D (6 bases). The germline gives CDR1 SGHTA, CDR2 FQGNSA. CDR3 size: 17 residues. V was shortened by 0 bases and J by 9 bases, with 20 bases between the two germline ends. CDR3 protein: CASSLAGAGLFHRELFF. The CDR3 DNA reads TGTGCCAGCAGCTTAGCTGGGGCGGGACTTTTCCACCGGGAGCTGTTTTTT.

This clonotype turned up a few times. This chain uses TRBV29-1 with TRBJ1-3; TRBD1 is a possible D gene (5 bases). V was clipped by 3 bases and J by 3 bases, with 9 bases between them. The CDR3 contains 13 residues. CDR1 and CDR2 (germline): SQVTM, ANQGSEA. Here the CDR3 DNA reads TGCAGCGTTGATGGGGGAGGTGGAAACACCATATATTTT. It yields the protein CSVDGGGGNTIYF.

This clonotype turned up a few times. This chain links TRBV10-3 with TRBJ2-3; D remains unclear. The CDR3 runs 12 residues. Germline V gene data show CDR1 as ENHRY and CDR2 as SYGVKD. Trimming removed 6 bases from V and 6 bases from J, with 10 bases in between. The CDR3 loop is CAISALSDTQYF. The CDR3 DNA reads as TGTGCCATCAGCGCCTTATCGGATACGCAGTATTTT.